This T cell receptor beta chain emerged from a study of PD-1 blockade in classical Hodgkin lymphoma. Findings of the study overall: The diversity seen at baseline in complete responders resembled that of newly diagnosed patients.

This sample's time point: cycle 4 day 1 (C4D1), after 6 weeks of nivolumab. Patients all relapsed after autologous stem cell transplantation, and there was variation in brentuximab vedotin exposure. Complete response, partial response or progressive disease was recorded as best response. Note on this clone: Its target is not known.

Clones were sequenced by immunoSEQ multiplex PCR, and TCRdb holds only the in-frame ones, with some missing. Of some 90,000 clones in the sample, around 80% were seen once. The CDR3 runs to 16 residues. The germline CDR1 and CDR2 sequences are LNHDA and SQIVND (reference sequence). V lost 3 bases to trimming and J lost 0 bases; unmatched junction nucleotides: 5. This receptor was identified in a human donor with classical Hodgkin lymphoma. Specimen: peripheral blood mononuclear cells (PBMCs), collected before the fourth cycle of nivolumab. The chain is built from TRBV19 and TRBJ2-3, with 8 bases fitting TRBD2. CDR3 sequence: CASSILLAASTDTQYF. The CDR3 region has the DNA TGTGCCAGTAGTATCCTACTAGCGGCTAGCACAGATACGCAGTATTTT.